This T cell receptor beta chain was sequenced in a study of identical twins. Findings and limits, study-wide: Insertions were reduced in abundant cord blood beta clonotypes but not in memory repertoires. The study found weaker excess twin sharing in beta out-of-frame sequences.

V dropped 0 bases and J dropped 4 bases, with 10 bases sitting between them. Germline loops: CDR1 DFQATT, CDR2 SNEGSKA (reference sequence). The CDR3 covers 14 residues. A universal primer site arose from template switching, and cDNA bore unique molecular identifiers. One entry per CDR3 protein results from TCRdb running MiXCR on the 5' RACE reads. The sample contains about 890,000 distinct CDR3 sequences, approximately 13% of which appear only once. This clonotype was detected only a few times. Antigen: not known. This same sample was also taken into another study, of yellow fever vaccine responses in identical twins.

The TCR comes from a woman aged 18-29 years in good health. The chain combines TRBV20-1 with TRBJ1-3; possible D gene TRBD1, 6 bases. Sequenced sample: PBMCs. CDR3 nucleotide sequence: TGCAGTGCTAGAGATACGGGGGCGGGAAACACCATATATTTT. Its protein is CSARDTGAGNTIYF.